A selection of T cell receptor beta chains follows, all from one sample in a study of T cell responses to AZD1222 COVID-19 vaccine. Libraries were prepared by immunoSEQ multiplex PCR; TCRdb keeps only in-frame clonotypes and omits some of them. Of about 89,000 clones listed, approximately 91% are singletons. Sample: peripheral blood, taken 28 days after the second AZD1222 dose. The receptors shown here come from an adult who received the AZD1222 COVID-19 vaccine. The CDR3 runs from the conserved cysteine through the conserved F or W. A D gene is named only where the DNA matches it firmly. The size entry is marked missing in some rows and otherwise reads once, few, many or a size class.

j_call: TRBJ1-1; clone_size: NA; d_call: NA; v_call: TRBV12-3/TRBV12-4; cdr3_aa: CASSLWGEEAFF; cdr3_nt: TGTGCCAGCAGTTTATGGGGGGAAGAAGCTTTCTTT
j_call: TRBJ1-2; clone_size: NA; d_call: NA; v_call: TRBV7-9; cdr3_aa: CASSLDRYGYTF; cdr3_nt: TGTGCCAGCAGCTTAGATCGCTATGGCTACACCTTC
j_call: TRBJ1-2; clone_size: NA; d_call: NA; v_call: TRBV29-1; cdr3_aa: CSVEDSRQPPWDGYTF; cdr3_nt: TGCAGCGTTGAAGACTCGAGACAGCCCCCTTGGGATGGCTACACCTTC
j_call: TRBJ1-2; clone_size: NA; d_call: NA; v_call: TRBV30; cdr3_aa: CAWRRAVDNYGYTF; cdr3_nt: TGTGCCTGGAGAAGAGCCGTCGATAACTATGGCTACACCTTC
j_call: TRBJ2-4; clone_size: NA; d_call: TRBD1; v_call: TRBV27; cdr3_aa: CASGTANIQYF; cdr3_nt: TGTGCCAGCGGGACAGCAAACATTCAGTACTTC
j_call: TRBJ1-2; clone_size: NA; d_call: NA; v_call: TRBV30; cdr3_aa: CAWSVGHPSTF; cdr3_nt: TGTGCCTGGAGTGTTGGACACCCTTCCACCTTC
j_call: TRBJ1-5; clone_size: NA; d_call: NA; v_call: TRBV6-2/TRBV6-3; cdr3_aa: CASSQQGGQPQHF; cdr3_nt: TGTGCCAGCAGTCAACAGGGCGGTCAGCCCCAGCATTTT
j_call: TRBJ1-2; clone_size: NA; d_call: NA; v_call: TRBV30; cdr3_aa: CAWMGQKNNYGYTF; cdr3_nt: TGTGCCTGGATGGGGCAGAAGAATAACTATGGCTACACCTTC
j_call: TRBJ1-2; clone_size: NA; d_call: TRBD1; v_call: TRBV3-1/TRBV3-2; cdr3_aa: CASSPGQGDLYGYTF; cdr3_nt: TGTGCCAGCAGCCCCGGACAGGGAGATCTGTATGGCTACACCTTC
j_call: TRBJ1-3; clone_size: NA; d_call: NA; v_call: TRBV25-1; cdr3_aa: CASSSNPVGGNTIYF; cdr3_nt: TGTGCCAGCAGTTCCAACCCTGTCGGGGGAAACACCATATATTTT
j_call: TRBJ2-3; clone_size: NA; d_call: TRBD2; v_call: TRBV5-6; cdr3_aa: CASSLAGGLAGAGTDTQYF; cdr3_nt: TGTGCCAGCAGCTTGGCGGGTGGACTAGCGGGGGCAGGCACAGATACGCAGTATTTT
j_call: TRBJ2-5; clone_size: NA; d_call: NA; v_call: TRBV5-6; cdr3_aa: CASSPPGRTSSGETQYF; cdr3_nt: TGTGCCAGCAGCCCCCCCGGCCGGACATCCAGCGGAGAGACCCAGTACTTC
j_call: TRBJ2-1; clone_size: NA; d_call: TRBD2; v_call: TRBV9; cdr3_aa: CASSVGTSGGYEQFF; cdr3_nt: TGTGCCAGCAGCGTCGGGACTAGCGGGGGGTATGAGCAGTTCTTC
j_call: TRBJ1-1; clone_size: NA; d_call: NA; v_call: TRBV7-2; cdr3_aa: CASSLAVVGTEAFF; cdr3_nt: TGTGCCAGCAGCTTAGCTGTCGTGGGCACTGAAGCTTTCTTT
j_call: TRBJ2-3; clone_size: NA; d_call: NA; v_call: TRBV24-1; cdr3_aa: CATSDSGGDTQYF; cdr3_nt: TGTGCCACCAGTGACTCGGGCGGGGATACGCAGTATTTT
j_call: TRBJ2-7; clone_size: NA; d_call: NA; v_call: TRBV7-9; cdr3_aa: CASSLAMAGTYEQYF; cdr3_nt: TGTGCCAGCAGCTTAGCTATGGCAGGGACCTACGAGCAGTACTTC
j_call: TRBJ1-1; clone_size: NA; d_call: NA; v_call: TRBV11-2; cdr3_aa: CASSKSRVDTEAFF; cdr3_nt: TGTGCCAGCAGCAAATCCAGGGTCGACACTGAAGCTTTCTTT
j_call: TRBJ2-2; clone_size: NA; d_call: NA; v_call: TRBV6-1; cdr3_aa: CASSEAWGWDTGELFF; cdr3_nt: TGTGCCAGCAGTGAGGCTTGGGGCTGGGACACCGGGGAGCTGTTTTTT
j_call: TRBJ1-3; clone_size: NA; d_call: TRBD1; v_call: TRBV11-3; cdr3_aa: CASRHQGAGNTIYF; cdr3_nt: TGTGCCAGCAGACACCAGGGGGCTGGAAACACCATATATTTT
j_call: TRBJ1-5; clone_size: NA; d_call: TRBD1; v_call: TRBV5-1; cdr3_aa: CASRPDRDQPQHF; cdr3_nt: TGCGCCAGCAGACCGGACAGGGACCAGCCCCAGCATTTT
j_call: TRBJ1-2; clone_size: once; d_call: TRBD1; v_call: TRBV19; cdr3_aa: CASIRTGVGGYTF; cdr3_nt: TGTGCCAGTATTCGGACAGGGGTTGGTGGCTACACCTTC
j_call: TRBJ2-6; clone_size: NA; d_call: NA; v_call: TRBV9; cdr3_aa: CASSVATALGANVLTF; cdr3_nt: TGTGCCAGCAGCGTAGCTACGGCCCTTGGGGCCAACGTCCTGACTTTC
j_call: TRBJ1-2; clone_size: NA; d_call: NA; v_call: TRBV10-2; cdr3_aa: CASSRESYGYTF; cdr3_nt: TGCGCCAGCAGTAGGGAAAGCTATGGCTACACCTTC
j_call: TRBJ1-2; clone_size: NA; d_call: NA; v_call: TRBV11-2; cdr3_aa: CASSPHTNYGYTF; cdr3_nt: TGTGCCAGCAGCCCCCATACTAACTATGGCTACACCTTC
j_call: TRBJ1-2; clone_size: NA; d_call: NA; v_call: TRBV5-1; cdr3_aa: CASSPSEVRAANYGYTF; cdr3_nt: TGCGCCAGCAGCCCCTCCGAGGTTAGGGCTGCTAACTATGGCTACACCTTC
j_call: TRBJ1-1; clone_size: few; d_call: NA; v_call: TRBV5-6; cdr3_aa: CASTGTDRTEAFF; cdr3_nt: TGTGCCAGCACCGGGACCGATCGGACTGAAGCTTTCTTT
j_call: TRBJ2-7; clone_size: NA; d_call: NA; v_call: TRBV11-2; cdr3_aa: CASSTKGDPSYEQYF; cdr3_nt: TGTGCCAGCAGCACCAAAGGGGACCCTTCCTACGAGCAGTACTTC
j_call: TRBJ2-1; clone_size: NA; d_call: TRBD2; v_call: TRBV7-7; cdr3_aa: CASSLRAGGTSQSYNEQFF; cdr3_nt: TGTGCTAGCAGCTTACGAGCGGGGGGCACCTCACAATCCTACAATGAGCAGTTCTTC
j_call: TRBJ2-7; clone_size: NA; d_call: TRBD1; v_call: TRBV7-9; cdr3_aa: CASVDRGVYEQYF; cdr3_nt: TGTGCCAGCGTTGACAGGGGTGTTTACGAGCAGTACTTC
j_call: TRBJ2-3; clone_size: NA; d_call: TRBD1; v_call: TRBV29-1; cdr3_aa: CSVGQGGADTQYF; cdr3_nt: TGCAGCGTAGGACAGGGGGGAGCGGATACGCAGTATTTT
j_call: TRBJ2-3; clone_size: NA; d_call: NA; v_call: TRBV11-3; cdr3_aa: CASSLGFPQLADTQYF; cdr3_nt: TGTGCCAGCAGCTTGGGCTTTCCTCAACTGGCAGATACGCAGTATTTT
j_call: TRBJ1-4; clone_size: NA; d_call: TRBD1; v_call: TRBV29-1; cdr3_aa: CSVEGQGATKLFF; cdr3_nt: TGCAGCGTTGAAGGGCAGGGGGCGACAAAACTGTTTTTT
j_call: TRBJ2-7; clone_size: NA; d_call: NA; v_call: TRBV27; cdr3_aa: CASSLYGVEQYF; cdr3_nt: TGTGCCAGCAGTTTATATGGGGTCGAGCAGTACTTC
j_call: TRBJ1-2; clone_size: NA; d_call: TRBD1; v_call: TRBV9; cdr3_aa: CASSVGTGGRGYTF; cdr3_nt: TGTGCCAGCAGCGTGGGGACAGGGGGCCGAGGCTACACCTTC
j_call: TRBJ1-4; clone_size: once; d_call: TRBD1; v_call: TRBV11-2; cdr3_aa: CASTSAGGGGKLFF; cdr3_nt: TGTGCCAGCACCTCGGCAGGGGGCGGTGGAAAACTGTTTTTT
j_call: TRBJ2-6; clone_size: NA; d_call: NA; v_call: TRBV19; cdr3_aa: CASTRYSGANVLTF; cdr3_nt: TGTGCCAGTACCCGATACTCTGGGGCCAACGTCCTGACTTTC
j_call: TRBJ2-1; clone_size: NA; d_call: TRBD2; v_call: TRBV15; cdr3_aa: CATRVKKGLADNEQFF; cdr3_nt: TGTGCCACCAGAGTTAAGAAAGGACTAGCTGATAATGAGCAGTTCTTC
j_call: TRBJ1-5; clone_size: NA; d_call: NA; v_call: TRBV5-5; cdr3_aa: CASSFRGTGNQPQHF; cdr3_nt: TGTGCCAGCAGCTTTAGAGGTACGGGCAATCAGCCCCAGCATTTT
j_call: TRBJ2-1; clone_size: NA; d_call: NA; v_call: TRBV2; cdr3_aa: CASSARSYNEQFF; cdr3_nt: TGTGCCAGCTCGGCTAGGTCCTACAATGAGCAGTTCTTC
j_call: TRBJ1-2; clone_size: once; d_call: NA; v_call: TRBV6-2/TRBV6-3; cdr3_aa: CASSLGWGYGYTF; cdr3_nt: TGTGCCAGCAGCTTAGGATGGGGCTATGGCTACACCTTC